This T cell receptor beta chain was documented in a study of cytomegalovirus exposure and HLA in healthy donors. Primers: 60 Vbeta forward and 13 Jbeta reverse. Source study methods: Later, roughly 80 million unique TCR beta chains were counted in an analysis, and roughly 11 million of them were shared. Data came from immunoSEQ multiplex PCR; TCRdb stores just in-frame clones and leaves some out. V and J calls and clone size follow that table, whereas D and trimming were derived from the DNA. The sample records roughly 120,000 clones, approximately 76% being singletons. General study results and limits: With later analysis, a missense DCLRE1C variant became linked to TCR beta V- and J-gene trimming. Researchers reported from a later analysis that most CMV-associated TCR beta chains appeared HLA-restricted.

Concerning this clone itself: Its antigen is not known.

Sequencing was carried out using PBMCs. This clonotype originated in a woman aged 50 to 60 in good health and CMV-seropositive.

CDR3 loop: CASSPQGSNQPQHF. CDR3 nucleotides: TGTGCCAGCAGCCCACAGGGTAGCAATCAGCCCCAGCATTTT. V and J are TRBV7-2 and TRBJ1-5, with TRBD1 as a possible D gene (6 bases). Trimming left V 5 bases short and J 0 bases short, with 8 bases between. Germline-derived CDR1 and CDR2 are SGHTA and FQGNSA. The CDR3 sequence is 14 residues long.